This entry is about one TCR beta chain. This clone was counted a few times. The antigen it binds to is not known. No quality values exist for individual bases; no much larger clone is one base distant. The sample originates from a study of cytomegalovirus exposure and HLA in healthy donors (dated by TCRdb to 2016 to 2017). About the investigation overall: An earlier analysis of approximately 590 of the donors reported roughly 300 Gb of sequence data and roughly 110 million unique TCR beta sequences from 150 million to 200 million T cells. Rather than using new phenotypic data, the later analysis identified candidate immune exposures from TCR beta sequences and from how often those sequences occurred across donors. Besides the first cohort of about 730 subjects, a separate validation cohort made up of over 100 different subjects was used. Typing coverage differed by locus: A, B, C, DRB1 and DQB1 were typed in about 620-630 donors, DQA1 in 522, DPA1 in 606, and DPB1 in 472. The study aimed to test whether signatures of past pathogen exposure could be identified by cataloging public T cell receptors. The genetic ancestry cluster associated with self-reported Caucasian donors included 81% of the roughly 380 genotyped donors. All discovery cohort repertoires had been generated on a single sequencing platform. Because of strong linkage in the cohort, five DR-DQ haplotypes were treated as single units for association and clustering. Both class I and class II loci were covered by HLA typing, at four-digit resolution. A later genetic analysis took genome-wide SNP genotypes for about 65% of the 666 donors and used that subset as a discovery cohort. In a later analysis, previously published TCR beta repertoires from 666 donors were re-analyzed and high-resolution HLA genotyping was added so that TCR occurrence patterns could be studied. Among about 400 genotyped donors of the cohort, an average of approximately 240,000 unique TCR beta nucleotide sequences was sequenced per donor, of which about 18% were non-productive. An earlier analysis of fewer than 750 of the donors used high-throughput TCR beta sequencing to judge whether each TCR beta V gene segment behaved as functional or pseudogenic. An early release that covered 640 HLA-typed donors contained approximately 300 gigabases of sequencing data and approximately 85 million unique TCR sequences. The study profiled the T cell repertoires of about 640 subjects by immunosequencing and related them to cytomegalovirus serostatus. Donor age, sex, ethnicity and CMV serostatus were collected together with the repertoire data. The study combined high-throughput TCR immunosequencing, statistical association of individual TCRs with disease status, and machine learning to predict cytomegalovirus infection status.

In total, about 650 healthy bone marrow donors made up the cohort. At the time of sampling, every cohort member was nominally healthy, though immune exposures that went unrecorded were likely present. The donor tested CMV seronegative, placing the donor among the 350 or so seronegative members of the cohort. Every donor gave a peripheral blood sample, and the peripheral blood mononuclear cells from that sample were used for TCR beta sequencing. The Qiagen DNeasy Blood Extraction Kit was used to extract genomic DNA from the blood cell samples. What the authors observed across the whole study: In the study, 150 to 200 TCR beta chains were listed as associated with cytomegalovirus. A few of the identified cytomegalovirus-associated TCR beta chains were confirmed in vitro to be specific for cytomegalovirus antigens. Some IMGT-functional V segments, including TRBV6-2 and TRBV6-3, could not be told apart with the 87-base-pair reads, so those segments were excluded. Linkage disequilibrium might explain the correlated functional status among segregating V segments, but an unknown experimental factor could not be excluded. While some public TCRs were present in many individuals, most TCR sequences turned up only very rarely across donors. A later analysis found that HLA-associated TCR beta chains were more clonally expanded and had lower generation probabilities than equally common non-associated chains. In a later analysis, the rate of TCR association differed among HLA loci, with DRB1 alleles having the most associated TCRs and HLA-C alleles having the fewest. At a false discovery rate of 0.05, a later analysis linked around 15,000 TCR beta sequences to specific HLA alleles. It was suggested by the authors that the approach could potentially be generalized to other disease states and immunological phenotypes. The cohort was sequenced for TCR beta chains only, and without alpha or paired-chain data the features that could be detected were limited. In a later genetic analysis, fewer N-insertions in productive TCRs were reported among donors in an Asian-associated ancestry cluster than the approximately 710-donor mean. The presence/absence analyses assumed that sequencing depth was roughly uniform across donors, and that assumption may not be true. The classifier was reported to diagnose cytomegalovirus status with high specificity and sensitivity in both the original and validation cohorts. A later analysis reported that several top co-occurrence clusters appeared linked to parvovirus B19, influenza, CMV and Epstein-Barr virus. The only immune exposure information available for the cohort was CMV serostatus. Over 15 rarely observed V segments, including chromosome 9 orphons, were excluded from the earlier analysis of several hundred of the donors because counts were too low. According to a later analysis, most CMV-associated TCR beta chains appeared to be HLA-restricted, and the HLA associations seemed to be driven largely by CMV exposure. A further reported finding was that TCR beta sequences accurately predicted the HLA-A and HLA-B alleles for most subjects in the first cohort. Broadly in line with IMGT annotations, most TCR beta V segments showed up in productive rearrangements about 87% or about 30% of the time in an earlier analysis of approximately 640 of the donors. HLA typing was unavailable for some donors at each locus, so association tests used only the typed subset. When HLA alleles, especially DR and DQ, strongly co-occurred, TCR associations were difficult to assign to individual alleles. An association between a missense DCLRE1C variant and V-gene and J-gene trimming of TCR beta chains was found in a later genetic analysis and replicated in an independent cohort. A cluster of highly shared sequence variants was judged likely to represent a technical artifact of the sequencing pipeline.

The germline V gene yields MNHNS for CDR1 and SASEGT for CDR2. Taken from cysteine to phenylalanine, the CDR3 has 14 residues. Of the read, only the CDR3 DNA is kept; its 42 bases are in frame from base 1. V is cut back by 6 bases and J by 7 bases, with 6 bases in the junction unmatched. Library construction relied on the immunoSEQ multiplex PCR assay. A mixture of 60 forward primers for TCR Vbeta segments and 13 reverse primers for TCR Jbeta segments was used in the multiplex PCR. The CDR3 region of rearranged TCR beta genes was amplified from genomic DNA by a multiplex PCR assay. The amplified TCR beta libraries were sequenced on the Illumina HiSeq System as 87-base-pair reads. The study's processing was this. A later analysis counted 65 million to 90 million unique TCR beta chains across the approximately 700 repertoires, and 10 million to 11 million of these chains were shared by at least two donors. A nearest-neighbor algorithm error-corrected the raw reads and collapsed the reads into unique sequences, merging closely related sequences to remove PCR and sequencing errors. CDR3 sequences were aligned to IMGT reference sequences to assign V, D and J gene segments. For a sequence to be retained, at least a six-nucleotide match to both a V gene segment and a J gene segment was required. Rearrangements were classified as productive when the CDR3 lacked stop codons and remained in frame with V and J, and all other rearrangements were classified as non-productive. CDR3 was defined according to IMGT convention as the region running from the second conserved V-encoded cysteine to the conserved J-encoded phenylalanine. Sequences without an unambiguous match to a single V gene segment were excluded from the earlier analysis of a few hundred of the donors. An earlier analysis of around 600 of the donors classified V segments as functional when productive rearrangements were above 56.7% and as segregating when the standard deviation between donors was above 5%. A statistical classification framework was built to diagnose cytomegalovirus status from the catalog of TCR beta chain sequences. In a later analysis, V and J genes were assigned by comparing TCR nucleotide sequences against IMGT/GENE-DB human TR gene sequences. Using the TCRdist pipeline, a later analysis assigned CDR3 sequences along with most-parsimonious VDJ recombination scenarios. A later analysis defined each TCR beta chain by its CDR3 amino acid sequence plus V-gene family, and excluded reads lacking a unique V-gene family. As a way to deal with suspected cross-contamination and a sequencing artifact, a later analysis dropped under 600 nucleotide sequences that were highly shared and had low generation probability. A later analysis calculated a clonal expansion index for each public chain from normalized within-repertoire ranks of inferred template counts. Generation probabilities in a later analysis came from a VDJ recombination model fitted to out-of-frame rearrangements, and those results were checked against IGoR. A later analysis scored TCR-TCR, TCR-HLA and TCR-CMV co-occurrence with hypergeometric tests, applying a repertoire-size bias correction to TCR pairs. In a later analysis, false discovery rates were estimated by permuting HLA or CMV assignments 20 times. In a later analysis, co-occurring TCRs were grouped with DBSCAN, and TCRdist sequence similarity was added when clustering was performed within HLA-allele-positive subsets. Co-occurrence clustering excluded repertoires with fewer than 30,000 or more than 120,000 public chains, plus five with anomalous nucleotide sharing. The table was pulled from immuneACCESS by TCRdb, which kept in-frame rearrangements only. Such tables lose some clones; where checked, under half of the loss comes from unresolved V genes, and the rest has no known cause. The V and J calls and clone size were taken over from that table, and D and trimming were inferred from the DNA. The sample yields 120,000 or so clones; roughly 70% were counted once. Around 3.7% of the sample rests with the top ten.

The chain is encoded by TRBV6-1 joined to TRBJ1-4; TRBD1 lines up with 9 middle nucleotides. Input material: PBMCs. This clonotype was sampled from a man aged 25-40 years in good health and CMV-seronegative. The sequenced DNA: TGTGCCAGCAGGCTACAGGGGGCAGGTGAAAAACTGTTTTTT. Translation gives CASRLQGAGEKLFF.